This TCR beta chain was obtained from a study of T cell responses to AZD1222 COVID-19 vaccine. General study points: As reported, nearly half of all spike-specific TCRs target variant regions that are unmutated. Donors skewed white British and female; clonal diversity was possibly underestimated. CD4 TCRs covered the whole spike, strongest at regions 160-218 and 743-854. Sampled repertoires all dated from after the peak T cell response.

CDR3 length: 10 amino acids. The table lists this clone with a count of one. Its specificity is not known. Only in-frame clones appear in the TCRdb table, and some are missing; sequencing was by immunoSEQ multiplex PCR. The sample lists under 150,000 clones; about 90% were seen once. The source material was peripheral blood, sampled on day 0 of AZD1222 vaccination. The chain carries TRBV21-1 and TRBJ2-7; the table gives TRBD2 as D, unverified against the DNA. TRBV21-1 is a pseudogene. The sequence derives from an adult in good health. The CDR3 is CASLRYEQYF. CDR3 bases: TGTGCCAGTCTGCGTTACGAGCAGTACTTC.